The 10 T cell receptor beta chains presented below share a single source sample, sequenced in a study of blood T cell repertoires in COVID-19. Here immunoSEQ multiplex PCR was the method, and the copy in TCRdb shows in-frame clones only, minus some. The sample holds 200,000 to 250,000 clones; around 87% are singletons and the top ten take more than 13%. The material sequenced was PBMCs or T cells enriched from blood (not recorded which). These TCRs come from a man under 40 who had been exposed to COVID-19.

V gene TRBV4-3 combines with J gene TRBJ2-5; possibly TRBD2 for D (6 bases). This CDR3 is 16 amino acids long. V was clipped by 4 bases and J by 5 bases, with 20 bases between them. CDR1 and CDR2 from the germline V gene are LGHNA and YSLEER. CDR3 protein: CASSPARSSGGETQYF. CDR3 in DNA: TGCGCCAGCAGCCCGGCAAGGTCCTCAGGAGGGGAGACCCAGTACTTC.

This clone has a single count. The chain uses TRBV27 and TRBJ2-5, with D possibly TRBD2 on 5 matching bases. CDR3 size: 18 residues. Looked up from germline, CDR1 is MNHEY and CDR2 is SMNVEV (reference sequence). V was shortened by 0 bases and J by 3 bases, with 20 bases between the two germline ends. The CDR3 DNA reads TGTGCCAGCAGTTTATCGTCGAGGGCCCCTCCCCCTAAAGAGACCCAGTACTTC. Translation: CASSLSSRAPPPKETQYF.

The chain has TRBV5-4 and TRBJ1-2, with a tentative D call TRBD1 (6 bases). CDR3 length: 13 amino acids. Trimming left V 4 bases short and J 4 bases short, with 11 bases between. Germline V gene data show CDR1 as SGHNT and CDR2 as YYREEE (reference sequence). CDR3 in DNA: TGTGCCAGCAGCCCAAGGGGGTTCTATGGCTACACCTTC. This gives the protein CASSPRGFYGYTF.

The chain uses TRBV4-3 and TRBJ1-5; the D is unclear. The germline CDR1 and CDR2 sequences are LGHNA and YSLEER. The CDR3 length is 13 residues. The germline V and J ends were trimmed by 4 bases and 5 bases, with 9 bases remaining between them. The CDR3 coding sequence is TGCGCCAGCAGCCGCTCCCGGGATCAGCCCCAGCATTTT. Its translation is CASSRSRDQPQHF.

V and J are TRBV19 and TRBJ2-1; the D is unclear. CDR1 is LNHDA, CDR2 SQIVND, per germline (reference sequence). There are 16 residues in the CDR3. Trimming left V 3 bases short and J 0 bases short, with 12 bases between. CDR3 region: CASSINSPSSYNEQFF. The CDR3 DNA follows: TGTGCCAGTAGTATTAACTCTCCAAGCTCCTACAATGAGCAGTTCTTC. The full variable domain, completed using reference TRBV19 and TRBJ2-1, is DGGITQSPKYLFRKEGQNVTLSCEQNLNHDAMYWYRQDPGQGLRLIYYSQIVNDFQKGDIAEGYSVSREKKESFPLTVTSAQKNPTAFYLCASSINSPSSYNEQFFGPGTRLTVL.

The CDR3 loop reads CASSPEGVGGYTF. The CDR3 DNA follows: TGTGCCAGTAGCCCCGAAGGGGTTGGTGGCTACACCTTC. V usage is TRBV19 and J usage is TRBJ1-2; perhaps TRBD1 as D (5 bases). The CDR3 spans 13 residues. V was pared by 6 bases and J by 7 bases, with 15 bases between. Germline lookup yields CDR1 LNHDA and CDR2 SQIVND (reference sequence).

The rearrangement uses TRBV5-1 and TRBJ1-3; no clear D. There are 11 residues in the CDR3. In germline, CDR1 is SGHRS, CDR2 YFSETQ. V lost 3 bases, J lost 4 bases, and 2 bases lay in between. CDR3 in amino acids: CASSSGNTIYF. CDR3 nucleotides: TGCGCCAGCAGCTCAGGAAACACCATATATTTT. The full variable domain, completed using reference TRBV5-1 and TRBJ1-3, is KAGVTQTPRYLIKTRGQQVTLSCSPISGHRSVSWYQQTPGQGLQFLFEYFSETQRNKGNFPGRFSGRQFSNSRSEMNVSTLELGDSALYLCASSSGNTIYFGEGSWLTVV.

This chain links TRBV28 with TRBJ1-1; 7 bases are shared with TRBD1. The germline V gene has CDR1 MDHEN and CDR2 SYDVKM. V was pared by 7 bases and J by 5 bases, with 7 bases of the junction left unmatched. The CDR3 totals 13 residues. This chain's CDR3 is CASTINRGTEAFF. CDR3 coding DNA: TGTGCCAGCACTATAAACAGGGGAACTGAAGCTTTCTTT. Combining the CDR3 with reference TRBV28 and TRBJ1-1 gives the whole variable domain DVKVTQSSRYLVKRTGEKVFLECVQDMDHENMFWYRQDPGLGLRLIYFSYDVKMKEKGDIPEGYSVSREKKERFSLILESASTNQTSMYLCASTINRGTEAFFGQGTRLTVV.

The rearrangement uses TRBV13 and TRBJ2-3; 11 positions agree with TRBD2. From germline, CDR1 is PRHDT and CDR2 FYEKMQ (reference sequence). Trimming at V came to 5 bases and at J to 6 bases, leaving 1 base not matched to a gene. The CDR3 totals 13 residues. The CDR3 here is CASSRTSGDTQYF. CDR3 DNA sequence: TGTGCCAGCAGCCGGACTAGCGGGGATACGCAGTATTTT.

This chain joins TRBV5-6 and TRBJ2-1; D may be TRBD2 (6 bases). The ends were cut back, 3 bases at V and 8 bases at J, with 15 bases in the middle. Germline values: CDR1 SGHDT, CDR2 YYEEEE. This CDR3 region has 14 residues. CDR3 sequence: CASSWRGPSDEQFF. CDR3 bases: TGTGCCAGCAGCTGGAGGGGACCTTCCGATGAGCAGTTCTTC.